The rows below give T cell receptor beta chains drawn from one sample of a study of PD-L1 blockade in urothelial cancer. TCRdb keeps only in-frame clones here, not all; method: immunoSEQ multiplex PCR. In the table there are about 49,000 clones, nearly 90% of which are singletons. The material sequenced was PBMCs, taken around atezolizumab (anti-PD-L1) treatment. All receptors derive from a man in his sixties with urothelial cancer. Both conserved end residues are part of each CDR3. The D gene is left open where the match is weak. Size is stated for part of the rows, as once, few or many counts, or as a class when the clone is expanded.

J gene,V gene,clone size,D gene,CDR3 protein,CDR3 DNA
TRBJ1-1,TRBV30,-,-,CAWSVVEGRGAEAFF,TGTGCCTGGAGTGTAGTGGAGGGACGGGGCGCTGAAGCTTTCTTT
TRBJ2-2,TRBV11-3,few,-,CASSSGTRTGELFF,TGTGCCAGCAGCTCCGGGACAAGGACCGGGGAGCTGTTTTTT
TRBJ1-6,TRBV6-5,-,TRBD1,CASSSNRGSPLHF,TGTGCCAGCAGTTCGAACAGGGGTTCACCCCTCCACTTT
TRBJ2-4,TRBV21-1,-,-,CAHAPGTAKNIQYF,TGTGCCCACGCACCCGGTACAGCCAAAAACATTCAGTACTTC
TRBJ1-1,TRBV28,-,TRBD1,CASSPPAGGEPEAFF,TGTGCCAGCAGTCCCCCCGCAGGGGGCGAACCTGAAGCTTTCTTT
TRBJ1-1,TRBV29-1,-,TRBD1,CSVRQGASEAFF,TGCAGCGTAAGACAGGGGGCTTCTGAAGCTTTCTTT
TRBJ1-4,TRBV30,-,-,CAWSPTSRRGKLFF,TGTGCCTGGAGTCCGACTTCACGGCGGGGAAAACTGTTTTTT
TRBJ2-7,TRBV7-2,-,-,CASSSRPYAYEQYF,TGTGCCAGCAGCTCGCGGCCCTATGCCTACGAGCAGTACTTC
TRBJ1-3,TRBV5-1,-,TRBD1,CASSLHRGVGNTIYF,TGCGCCAGCAGCTTGCACAGGGGAGTTGGAAACACCATATATTTT
TRBJ2-2,TRBV5-4,-,TRBD2,CASSLRSGGFTGELFF,TGTGCCAGCAGCTTAAGGAGCGGGGGATTTACCGGGGAGCTGTTTTTT
TRBJ1-6,TRBV15,-,-,CATSRVGAGMGYNSPLHF,TGTGCCACCAGCAGAGTAGGGGCAGGGATGGGCTATAATTCACCCCTCCACTTT
TRBJ1-6,TRBV19,-,TRBD1,CASSIDPDRPLHF,TGTGCCAGTAGTATAGATCCGGACAGGCCCCTCCACTTT
TRBJ1-1,TRBV7-9,-,TRBD1,CASSLEGPGQAPNTEAFF,TGTGCCAGCAGCTTAGAGGGGCCCGGACAGGCCCCGAACACTGAAGCTTTCTTT
TRBJ1-2,TRBV2,-,TRBD1,CASSATGIYGYTF,TGTGCCAGCAGTGCGACAGGGATCTATGGCTACACCTTC
TRBJ1-5,TRBV2,few,-,CASKRTDFQPQHF,TGTGCCAGCAAAAGGACAGATTTCCAGCCCCAGCATTTT
TRBJ1-3,TRBV5-1,-,TRBD1,CASSLASLGGTGNTIYF,TGCGCCAGCAGCTTGGCTTCCTTAGGGGGCACTGGAAACACCATATATTTT
TRBJ2-7,TRBV16,-,TRBD1,CASSQYGTGTYEQYF,TGTGCCAGCAGCCAATACGGGACAGGGACCTACGAGCAGTACTTC